This TCR beta chain was found in a study of T cells in Graves' hyperthyroidism and ophthalmopathy. Study-wide points: The model forecast ophthalmopathy, anticipating it by a median roughly 6.3 months before onset.

On this clonotype itself: Its cognate antigen is unknown.

A lack of ophthalmopathy progression within 18 months defined stable Graves' hyperthyroidism. Amplification of TCR beta CDR3 regions was performed using RNA transcripts as template. Using the HTBI primer set, a first-round RT-PCR was run on the TCR CDR3. One entry per CDR3 protein results from TCRdb running MiXCR on the multiplex PCR reads. This table has some 690,000 distinct CDR3 sequences, 17% appearing once. V trimming: 4 bases; J trimming: 6 bases; junction bases outside the gene matches: 6. The germline V gene has CDR1 LNHDA and CDR2 SQIVND (reference sequence). The CDR3 has 14 residues. Sequencing input: blood. This chain connects TRBV19 to TRBJ2-7, with 10 bases lining up with TRBD1. The sequence derives from a middle-aged man with Graves' hyperthyroidism. In DNA, the CDR3 is TGTGCCAGTAGTACGGGGACAGGGGTGGCCGAGCAGTACTTC. As protein: CASSTGTGVAEQYF.